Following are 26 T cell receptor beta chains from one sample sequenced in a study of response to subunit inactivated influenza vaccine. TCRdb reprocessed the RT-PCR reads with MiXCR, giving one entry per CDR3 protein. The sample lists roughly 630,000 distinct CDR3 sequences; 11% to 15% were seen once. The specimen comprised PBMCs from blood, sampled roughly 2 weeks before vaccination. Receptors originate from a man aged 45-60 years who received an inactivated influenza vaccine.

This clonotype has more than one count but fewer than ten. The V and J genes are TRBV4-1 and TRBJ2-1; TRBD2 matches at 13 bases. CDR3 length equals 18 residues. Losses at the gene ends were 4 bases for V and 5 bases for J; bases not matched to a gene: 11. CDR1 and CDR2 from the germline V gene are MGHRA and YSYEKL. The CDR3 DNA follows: TGCGCCAGCAGCCCGGGACTAGCGGGAAGCCGTGAGAACAATGAGCAGTTCTTC. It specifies CASSPGLAGSRENNEQFF.

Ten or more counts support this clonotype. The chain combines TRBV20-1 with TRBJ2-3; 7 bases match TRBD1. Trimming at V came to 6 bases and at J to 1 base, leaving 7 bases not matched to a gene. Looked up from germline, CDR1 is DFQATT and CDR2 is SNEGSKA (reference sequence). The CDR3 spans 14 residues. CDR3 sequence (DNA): TGCAGTGCCACCCCCGGGACAGGCACAGATACGCAGTATTTT. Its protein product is CSATPGTGTDTQYF.

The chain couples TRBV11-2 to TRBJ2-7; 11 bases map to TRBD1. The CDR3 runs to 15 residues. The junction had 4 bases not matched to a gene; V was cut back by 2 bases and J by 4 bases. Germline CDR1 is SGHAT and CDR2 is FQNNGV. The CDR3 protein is CASSLSDRGLYEQYF. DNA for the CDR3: TGTGCCAGCAGCTTATCGGACAGGGGGCTTTACGAGCAGTACTTC. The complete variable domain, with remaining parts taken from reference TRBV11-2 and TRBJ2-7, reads EAGVAQSPRYKIIEKRQSVAFWCNPISGHATLYWYQQILGQGPKLLIQFQNNGVVDDSQLPKDRFSAERLKGVDSTLKIQPAKLEDSAVYLCASSLSDRGLYEQYFGPGTRLTVT.

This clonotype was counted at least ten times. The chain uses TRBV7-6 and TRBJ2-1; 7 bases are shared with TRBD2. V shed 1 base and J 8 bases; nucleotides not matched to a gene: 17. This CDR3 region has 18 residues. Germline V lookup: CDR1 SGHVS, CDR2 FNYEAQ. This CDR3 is CASSLDEGLVKSSDEQFF. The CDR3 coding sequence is TGTGCCAGCAGCTTAGACGAAGGACTAGTAAAGTCGTCCGATGAGCAGTTCTTC.

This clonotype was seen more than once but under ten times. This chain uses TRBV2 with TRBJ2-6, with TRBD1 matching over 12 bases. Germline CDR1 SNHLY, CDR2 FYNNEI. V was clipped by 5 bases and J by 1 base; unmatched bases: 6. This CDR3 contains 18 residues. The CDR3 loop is CASSWPGQGASGANVLTF. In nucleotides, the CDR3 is TGTGCCAGCAGTTGGCCGGGACAGGGGGCTTCTGGGGCCAACGTCCTGACTTTC.

The CDR3 nucleotides are TGTGCCAGCAGTTACTCTGGATCGAGGGCTAGCGGGGGGGGGAAAAACATTCAGTACTTC. Residues: CASSYSGSRASGGGKNIQYF. The chain uses TRBV6-2 or TRBV6-3 and TRBJ2-4, with 12 nucleotides matching TRBD2. V was pared by 0 bases and J by 4 bases, with 13 bases of the junction left unmatched. The CDR3 spans 20 residues. Germline CDR1 and CDR2: MNHEY and SVGEGT.

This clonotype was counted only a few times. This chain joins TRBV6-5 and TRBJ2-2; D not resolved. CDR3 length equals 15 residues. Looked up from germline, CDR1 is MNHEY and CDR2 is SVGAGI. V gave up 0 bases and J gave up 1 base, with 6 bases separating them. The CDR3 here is CASSYSPGNTGELFF. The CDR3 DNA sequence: TGTGCCAGCAGTTACTCGCCAGGGAACACCGGGGAGCTGTTTTTT.

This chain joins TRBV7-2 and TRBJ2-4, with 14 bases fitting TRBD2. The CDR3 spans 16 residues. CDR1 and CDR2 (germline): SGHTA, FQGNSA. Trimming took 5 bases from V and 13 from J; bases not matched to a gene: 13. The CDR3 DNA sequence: TGTGCCAGCAGCGTAGGGGTTCCGGGACTAGCGGGGGCCCAGTACTTC. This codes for CASSVGVPGLAGAQYF.

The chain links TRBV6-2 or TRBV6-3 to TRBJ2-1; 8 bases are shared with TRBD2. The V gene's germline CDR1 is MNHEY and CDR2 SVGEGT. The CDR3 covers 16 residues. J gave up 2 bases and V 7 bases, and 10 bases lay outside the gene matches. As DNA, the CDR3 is TGTGCCAGCACTCCCCGTAGCGGGGTAGCCTACAATGAGCAGTTCTTC. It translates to CASTPRSGVAYNEQFF.

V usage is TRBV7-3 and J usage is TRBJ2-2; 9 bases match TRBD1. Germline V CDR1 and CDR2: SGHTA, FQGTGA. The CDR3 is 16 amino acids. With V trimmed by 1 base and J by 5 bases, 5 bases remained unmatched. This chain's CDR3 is CASSLSWTGVTGELFF. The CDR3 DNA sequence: TGTGCCAGCAGCTTAAGTTGGACAGGGGTAACCGGGGAGCTGTTTTTT.

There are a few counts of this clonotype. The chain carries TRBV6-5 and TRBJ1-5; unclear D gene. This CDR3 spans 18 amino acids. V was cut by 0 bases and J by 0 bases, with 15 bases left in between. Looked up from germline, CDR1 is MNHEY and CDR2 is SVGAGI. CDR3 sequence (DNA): TGTGCCAGCAGTTACTCGAGTCGCGCAGAGTATAGCAATCAGCCCCAGCATTTT. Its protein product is CASSYSSRAEYSNQPQHF.

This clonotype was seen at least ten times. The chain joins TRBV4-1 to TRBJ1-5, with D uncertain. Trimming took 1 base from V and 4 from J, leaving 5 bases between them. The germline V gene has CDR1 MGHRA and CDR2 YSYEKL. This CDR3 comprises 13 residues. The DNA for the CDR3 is TGCGCCAGCAGCCAAGTACAAAATCAGCCCCAGCATTTT. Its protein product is CASSQVQNQPQHF.

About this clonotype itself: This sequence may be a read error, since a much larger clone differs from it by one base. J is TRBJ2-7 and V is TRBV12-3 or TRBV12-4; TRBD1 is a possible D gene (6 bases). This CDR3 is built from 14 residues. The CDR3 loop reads CASSYTGFLYEQHF. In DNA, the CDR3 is TGTGCCAGCAGCTATACAGGGTTCTTGTACGAGCAGCACTTC.

The CDR3, as DNA: TGCAGTGCTAGTTCAGGGGGGGCCCTGAATACGCAGTATTTT. It codes for CSASSGGALNTQYF. The chain carries TRBV20-1 and TRBJ2-3; D is perhaps TRBD1 or TRBD2 (7 bases each). Germline V gene data show CDR1 as DFQATT and CDR2 as SNEGSKA (reference sequence). The CDR3 is 14 residues long. The V end lost 3 bases, the J end lost 7 bases, and 17 bases lay between the germline ends.

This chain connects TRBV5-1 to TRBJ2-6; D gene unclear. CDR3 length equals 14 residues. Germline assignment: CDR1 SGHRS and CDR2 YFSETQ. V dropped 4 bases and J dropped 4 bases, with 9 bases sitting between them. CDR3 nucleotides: TGCGCCAGCAGCGCACGGGCCGGGGCCAACGTCCTGACTTTC. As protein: CASSARAGANVLTF.

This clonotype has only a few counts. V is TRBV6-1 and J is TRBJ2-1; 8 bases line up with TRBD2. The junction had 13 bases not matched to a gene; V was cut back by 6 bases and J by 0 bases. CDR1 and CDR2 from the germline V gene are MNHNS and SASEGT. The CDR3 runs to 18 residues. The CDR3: CASRSAGGGLSSYNEQFF. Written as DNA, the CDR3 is TGTGCCAGCAGGAGTGCCGGCGGGGGGCTTAGCTCCTACAATGAGCAGTTCTTC.

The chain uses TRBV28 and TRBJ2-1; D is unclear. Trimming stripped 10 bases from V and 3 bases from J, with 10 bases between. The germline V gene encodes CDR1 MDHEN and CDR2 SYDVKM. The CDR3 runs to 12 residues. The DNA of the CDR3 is TGTGCCACCACAGCGCTCTACAATGAGCAGTTCTTC. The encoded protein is CATTALYNEQFF.

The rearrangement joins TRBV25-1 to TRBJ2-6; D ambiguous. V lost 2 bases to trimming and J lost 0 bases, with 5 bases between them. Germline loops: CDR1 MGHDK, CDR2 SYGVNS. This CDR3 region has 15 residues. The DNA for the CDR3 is TGTGCCAGCAGTGAAGGTTACTCTGGGGCCAACGTCCTGACTTTC. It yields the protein CASSEGYSGANVLTF.

Here the CDR3 reads CSVHQAEGASGYTF. The DNA of the CDR3 is TGCAGCGTTCACCAGGCCGAGGGGGCGAGCGGCTACACCTTC. The rearrangement uses TRBV29-1 and TRBJ1-2, with 7 bases fitting TRBD1. The germline V gene encodes CDR1 SQVTM and CDR2 ANQGSEA. The CDR3 totals 14 residues. V gave up 5 bases and J gave up 8 bases; unmatched junction bases: 14.

CDR3: CASSLFSILSAGAYNEQFF. CDR3 nucleotides: TGTGCCAGCAGCTTATTCTCCATATTGTCAGCGGGGGCCTACAATGAGCAGTTCTTC. V gene TRBV11-2 combines with J gene TRBJ2-1; TRBD2 matches at 8 bases. Germline values: CDR1 SGHAT, CDR2 FQNNGV. V shed 2 bases, J shed 2 bases, and the junction held 14 bases outside the gene matches. This CDR3 spans 19 amino acids.

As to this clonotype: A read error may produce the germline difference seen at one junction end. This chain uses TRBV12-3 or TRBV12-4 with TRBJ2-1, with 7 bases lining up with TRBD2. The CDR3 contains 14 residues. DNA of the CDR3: TGTGCCAGCAGGGAGACTAGCTCCTACAATGAGCGGTTCTTC. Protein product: CASRETSSYNERFF.

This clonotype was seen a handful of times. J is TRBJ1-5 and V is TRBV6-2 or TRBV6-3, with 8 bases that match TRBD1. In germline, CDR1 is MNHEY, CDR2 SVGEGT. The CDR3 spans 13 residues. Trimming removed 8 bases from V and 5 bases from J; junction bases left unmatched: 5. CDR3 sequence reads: CASDRGRDQPQHF. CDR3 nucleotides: TGTGCCAGCGACAGGGGTCGGGATCAGCCCCAGCATTTT.

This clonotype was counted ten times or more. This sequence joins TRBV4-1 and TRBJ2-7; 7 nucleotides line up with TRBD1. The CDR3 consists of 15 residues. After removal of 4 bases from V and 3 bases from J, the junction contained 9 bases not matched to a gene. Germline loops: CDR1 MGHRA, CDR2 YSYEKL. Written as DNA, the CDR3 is TGCGCCAGCAGCCTCCGACAGGGTGGCAACTACGAGCAGTACTTC. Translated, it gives CASSLRQGGNYEQYF.

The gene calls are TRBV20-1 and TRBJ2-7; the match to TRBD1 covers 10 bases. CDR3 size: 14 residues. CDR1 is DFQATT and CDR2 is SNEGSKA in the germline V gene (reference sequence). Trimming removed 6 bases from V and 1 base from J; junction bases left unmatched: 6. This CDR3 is CSAGGQGFSYEQYF. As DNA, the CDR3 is TGCAGTGCGGGGGGACAGGGGTTTTCCTACGAGCAGTACTTC.

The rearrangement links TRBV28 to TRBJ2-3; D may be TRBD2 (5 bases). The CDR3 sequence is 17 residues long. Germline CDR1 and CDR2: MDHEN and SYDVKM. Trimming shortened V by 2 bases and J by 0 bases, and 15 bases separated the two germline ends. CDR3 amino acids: CASSLRPTRASTDTQYF. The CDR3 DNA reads TGTGCCAGCAGTTTACGCCCTACTAGGGCCAGCACAGATACGCAGTATTTT.

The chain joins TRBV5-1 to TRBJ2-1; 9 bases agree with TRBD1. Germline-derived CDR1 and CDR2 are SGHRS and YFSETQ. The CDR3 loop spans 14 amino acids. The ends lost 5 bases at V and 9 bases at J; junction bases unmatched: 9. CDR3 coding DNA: TGCGCCAGCAGTCATGACAGGGGGAGGAGTGAGCAGTTCTTC. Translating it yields CASSHDRGRSEQFF.